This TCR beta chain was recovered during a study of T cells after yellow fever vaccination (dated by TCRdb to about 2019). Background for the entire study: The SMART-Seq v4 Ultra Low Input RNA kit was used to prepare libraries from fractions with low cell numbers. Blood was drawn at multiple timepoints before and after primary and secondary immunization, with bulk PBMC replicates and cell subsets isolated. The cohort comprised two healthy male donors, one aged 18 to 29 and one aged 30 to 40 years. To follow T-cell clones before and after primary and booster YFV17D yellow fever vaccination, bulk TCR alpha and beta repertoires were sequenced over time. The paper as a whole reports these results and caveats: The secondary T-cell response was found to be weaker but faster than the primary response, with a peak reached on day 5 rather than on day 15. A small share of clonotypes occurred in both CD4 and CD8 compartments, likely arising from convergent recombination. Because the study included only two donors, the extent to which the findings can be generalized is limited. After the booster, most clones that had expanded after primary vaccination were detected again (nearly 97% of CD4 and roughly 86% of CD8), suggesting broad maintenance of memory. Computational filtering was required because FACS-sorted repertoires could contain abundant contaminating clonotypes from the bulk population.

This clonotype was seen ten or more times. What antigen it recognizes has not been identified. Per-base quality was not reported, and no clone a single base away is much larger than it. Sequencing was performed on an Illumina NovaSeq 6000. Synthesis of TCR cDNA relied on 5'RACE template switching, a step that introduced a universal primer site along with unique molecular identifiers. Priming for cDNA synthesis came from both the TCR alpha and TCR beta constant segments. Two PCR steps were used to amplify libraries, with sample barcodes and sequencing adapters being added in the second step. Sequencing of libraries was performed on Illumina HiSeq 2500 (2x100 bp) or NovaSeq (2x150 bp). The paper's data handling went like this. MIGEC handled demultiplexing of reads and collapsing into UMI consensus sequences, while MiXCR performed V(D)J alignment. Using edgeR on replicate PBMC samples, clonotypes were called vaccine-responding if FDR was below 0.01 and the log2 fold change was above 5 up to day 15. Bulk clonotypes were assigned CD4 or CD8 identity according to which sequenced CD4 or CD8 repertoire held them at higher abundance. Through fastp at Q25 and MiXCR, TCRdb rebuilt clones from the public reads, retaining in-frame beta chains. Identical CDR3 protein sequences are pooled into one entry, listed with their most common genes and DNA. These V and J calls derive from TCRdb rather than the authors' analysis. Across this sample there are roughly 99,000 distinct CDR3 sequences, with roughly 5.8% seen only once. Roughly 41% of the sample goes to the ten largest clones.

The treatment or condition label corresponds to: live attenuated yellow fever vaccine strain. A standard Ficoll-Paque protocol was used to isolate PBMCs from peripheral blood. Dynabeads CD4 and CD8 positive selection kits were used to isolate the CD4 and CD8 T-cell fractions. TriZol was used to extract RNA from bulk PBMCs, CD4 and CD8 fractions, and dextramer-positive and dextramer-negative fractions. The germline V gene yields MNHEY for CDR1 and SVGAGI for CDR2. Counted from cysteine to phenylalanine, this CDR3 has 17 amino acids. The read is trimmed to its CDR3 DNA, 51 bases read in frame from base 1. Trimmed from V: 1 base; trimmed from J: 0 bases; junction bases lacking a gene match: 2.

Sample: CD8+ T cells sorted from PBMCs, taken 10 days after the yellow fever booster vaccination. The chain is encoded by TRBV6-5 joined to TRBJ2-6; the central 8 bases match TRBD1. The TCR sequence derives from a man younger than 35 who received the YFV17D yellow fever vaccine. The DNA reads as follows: TGTGCCAGCAGTTACTTGACAGGGGACTCTGGGGCCAACGTCCTGACTTTC. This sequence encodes CASSYLTGDSGANVLTF.